These 32 T cell receptor beta chains were sequenced from one sample in a study of healthy donors' naive CD4 and CD8 T cells. TCR libraries were built from around 0.45 ug of total RNA by linear amplification. TCRdb re-derived calls from the reads in MiXCR, one entry per CDR3 protein. The sample has approximately 180,000 distinct CDR3 sequences; around three quarters are singletons. The source material was naive CD4+ and CD8+ T cells sorted from blood, pooled from several donors. Receptors were obtained from a pool of human donors in good health; the sample pools cells from several healthy donors.

This chain joins TRBV6-1 and TRBJ1-3; weak D call: TRBD1 (6 bases). The CDR3 is 16 amino acids. Trimming removed 7 bases at V and 0 bases at J, with 16 bases between. Germline values: CDR1 MNHNS, CDR2 SASEGT. CDR3 sequence: CASNAGTPSSGNTIYF. The CDR3 bases are TGTGCCAGCAATGCCGGGACACCGAGCTCTGGAAACACCATATATTTT.

The chain employs TRBV6-5 and TRBJ1-1, with D possibly TRBD1 on 5 matching bases. With 2 bases removed from V and 4 bases from J, the gap between germline ends came to 11 bases. The germline V gene encodes CDR1 MNHEY and CDR2 SVGAGI. The CDR3 extends over 14 amino acids. CDR3 coding DNA: TGTGCCAGCAGTTACAAACAGGCTAGCACTGAAGCTTTCTTT. It codes for CASSYKQASTEAFF.

J is TRBJ2-1 and V is TRBV27, with TRBD2 identical over 8 bases. The CDR3 loop spans 14 amino acids. Trimming cost V 5 bases and J 3 bases; bases outside gene matches: 3. Germline assignment: CDR1 MNHEY and CDR2 SMNVEV (reference sequence). The CDR3 loop reads CASSPGTSYNEQFF. In DNA, the CDR3 is TGTGCCAGCAGTCCCGGGACTAGCTACAATGAGCAGTTCTTC.

The CDR3 DNA is TGTGCCAGCAGCGCGGCCTACGGGGTTGGCTACACCTTC. Translation gives CASSAAYGVGYTF. The chain carries TRBV27 and TRBJ1-2; D ambiguous. The V gene's germline CDR1 is MNHEY and CDR2 SMNVEV (reference sequence). V was pared by 6 bases and J by 7 bases, with 15 bases between. The CDR3 consists of 13 residues.

The sample holds a few counts of this clonotype. This sequence joins TRBV29-1 and TRBJ2-7, with 7 bases fitting TRBD1. The V gene's germline CDR1 is SQVTM and CDR2 ANQGSEA. Trimming cost V 7 bases and J 1 base; bases outside gene matches: 7. The CDR3 loop spans 13 amino acids. CDR3 nucleotide sequence: TGCAGCGCCGACACAGGGGAATCCTACGAGCAGTACTTC. It encodes CSADTGESYEQYF.

The V gene is TRBV27, the J gene TRBJ2-3; D gene ambiguous. CDR1 and CDR2 from the germline V gene are MNHEY and SMNVEV (reference sequence). The V and J ends lost 10 bases and 0 bases respectively, with 8 bases between them. The CDR3 runs to 12 residues. Written as DNA, the CDR3 is TGTGCCACCCTATCTAGCACAGATACGCAGTATTTT. Encoded protein: CATLSSTDTQYF.

The chain carries TRBV29-1 and TRBJ2-6; TRBD1 matches at 10 bases. Germline-derived CDR1 and CDR2 are SQVTM and ANQGSEA. The V and J ends lost 4 bases and 3 bases, in that order; junction bases with no gene match: 6. This CDR3 is built from 16 residues. The CDR3 loop is CSVGRTGGGGANVLTF. CDR3 coding DNA: TGCAGCGTTGGCAGGACAGGGGGAGGTGGGGCCAACGTCCTGACTTTC.

The rearrangement uses TRBV6-6 and TRBJ2-5; D ambiguous. This CDR3 is 15 amino acids long. V lost 6 bases and J 5 bases, leaving 19 bases between the germline ends. Germline V gene sequence: CDR1 MNHNY, CDR2 SVGAGI (reference sequence). The CDR3 sequence is CASSGRIRNLETQYF. CDR3 coding DNA: TGTGCCAGCAGCGGACGGATCCGAAATTTGGAGACCCAGTACTTC.

CDR3 DNA: TGTGCCAGCAGTTACTCCTGGGGCGACGAGCAGTACTTC. This translates into CASSYSWGDEQYF. The J gene is TRBJ2-7, the V gene TRBV6-6, with D possibly matching TRBD1 (5 bases). V lost 0 bases to trimming and J lost 5 bases, with 8 bases between them. The CDR3 is 13 amino acids. Germline assignment: CDR1 MNHNY and CDR2 SVGAGI (reference sequence).

The chain uses TRBV6-2 or TRBV6-3 and TRBJ1-5; D is possibly TRBD1 (6 bases). The CDR3 spans 14 residues. Germline V gene data show CDR1 as MNHEY and CDR2 as SVGEGT. V lost 7 bases and J 4 bases, leaving 14 bases between the germline ends. For the CDR3, the DNA is TGTGCCAGCACCACAAGACAGGTGAATCAGCCCCAGCATTTT. Amino acids: CASTTRQVNQPQHF.

This chain links TRBV6-2 or TRBV6-3 with TRBJ2-1; TRBD1 agrees at 10 bases. Germline V gene sequence: CDR1 MNHEY, CDR2 SVGEGT. J was trimmed by 8 bases and V by 4 bases; bases with no gene match: 5. This CDR3 is built from 14 residues. CDR3 bases: TGTGCCAGCAGTTTCGCGACAGGGGGCGATGAGCAGTTCTTC. This gives the protein CASSFATGGDEQFF.

The chain uses TRBV29-1 and TRBJ2-7, with D perhaps TRBD1 or TRBD2 (5 bases each). The ends were cut back, 0 bases at V and 8 bases at J, with 14 bases in the middle. The CDR3 runs to 13 residues. Germline CDR1 is SQVTM and CDR2 is ANQGSEA. CDR3: CSVEEGPGVKQYF. DNA of the CDR3: TGCAGCGTTGAAGAGGGACCGGGTGTGAAGCAGTACTTC.

This rearrangement joins TRBV6-1 to TRBJ2-3; 13 positions match TRBD2. CDR3 length: 19 amino acids. After removal of 7 bases from V and 0 bases from J, the junction contained 13 bases not matched to a gene. In germline, CDR1 is MNHNS, CDR2 SASEGT. The CDR3 DNA follows: TGTGCCAGCACCCGGACTAGCGGGGGAGCTTATTCTAGCACAGATACGCAGTATTTT. Protein product: CASTRTSGGAYSSTDTQYF.

The table lists this clonotype with a few counts. J is TRBJ1-1 and V is TRBV29-1, with TRBD1 matching 9 bases. CDR1 and CDR2 from the germline V gene are SQVTM and ANQGSEA. The CDR3 is 18 residues long. With V trimmed by 2 bases and J by 2 bases, 15 bases remained unmatched. Here the CDR3 DNA reads TGCAGCGTTGAAAAATTTTGGGGACAGGGTATGAGAAACACTGAAGCTTTCTTT. Its translation: CSVEKFWGQGMRNTEAFF.

The chain joins TRBV29-1 to TRBJ2-5; a weak D match, TRBD2 (6 bases). This CDR3 region has 16 residues. V shed 5 bases and J shed 2 bases, with 21 bases lying between them. Looked up from germline, CDR1 is SQVTM and CDR2 is ANQGSEA. CDR3 amino acids: CSVLTRVAGRQETQYF. CDR3 bases: TGCAGCGTTTTGACCCGGGTGGCAGGGAGGCAAGAGACCCAGTACTTC.

The chain couples TRBV5-1 to TRBJ2-4, with a possible D match to TRBD2 (6 bases). Germline V gives CDR1 SGHRS, CDR2 YFSETQ. The V and J ends lost 0 bases and 0 bases respectively, with 16 bases between them. The CDR3 sequence is 18 residues long. The CDR3 nucleotides are TGCGCCAGCAGCTTGGAACCCGGGACTTCATTAGCCAAAAACATTCAGTACTTC. Translating gives CASSLEPGTSLAKNIQYF.

As regards this clonotype: The junction differs from germline at one of its ends, possibly a read error. The J gene is TRBJ1-2, the V gene TRBV6-5; 8 nucleotides match TRBD1. Germline-derived CDR1 and CDR2 are MNHEY and SVGAGI. The CDR3 runs 13 residues. The CDR3 DNA reads TGTGCCATCAGTACGGACAGGGTGTCAGGCTACACCTTC. As protein: CAISTDRVSGYTF.

The CDR3 coding sequence is TGTGCCAGCAGTCCGCACCTGATGAACACTGAAGCTTTCTTT. Amino acids: CASSPHLMNTEAFF. The chain has TRBV28 and TRBJ1-1; D uncertain. This CDR3 is built from 14 residues. The V gene lost 5 bases and the J gene lost 0 bases, with 10 bases spanning the gap. In germline, CDR1 is MDHEN, CDR2 SYDVKM.

As regards this clonotype: Germline is not matched at one junction end, which may reflect a read error. V usage is TRBV2 and J usage is TRBJ1-6, with a weak D call TRBD1 (6 bases). The CDR3 contains 13 residues. The germline V gene has CDR1 SNHLY and CDR2 FYNNEI. CDR3 DNA sequence: TGTGCCAGCAGCGACAGACAGGATTCATCCCTCCACTTT. As protein: CASSDRQDSSLHF.

This clonotype appeared a single time. This rearrangement joins TRBV20-1 to TRBJ2-5; 10 bases match TRBD2. The length of the CDR3 is 15 residues. Germline CDR1 and CDR2: DFQATT and SNEGSKA (reference sequence). V was clipped by 2 bases and J by 0 bases; unmatched bases: 3. CDR3 region: CSARLAGVYQETQYF. In DNA form, the CDR3 reads TGCAGTGCTAGACTAGCGGGAGTGTACCAAGAGACCCAGTACTTC.

This clonotype is termed medium-sized. The gene calls are TRBV12-3 or TRBV12-4 and TRBJ1-2; 7 nucleotides align to TRBD1. V shed 3 bases, J shed 1 base, and the junction held 8 bases outside the gene matches. This CDR3 is built from 16 residues. As DNA, the CDR3 is TGTGCCAGCAGTTTGACCGGGACAGCTATTAACTATGGCTACACCTTC. It codes for CASSLTGTAINYGYTF.

The V call is TRBV19, the J call TRBJ2-5, with TRBD2 matching 12 bases. CDR3 length equals 16 residues. Losses at the gene ends were 3 bases for V and 2 bases for J; bases not matched to a gene: 4. CDR1 and CDR2 (germline): LNHDA, SQIVND (reference sequence). CDR3 in DNA: TGTGCCAGTAGTATGGGGACTAGCGGGTATCAAGAGACCCAGTACTTC. It translates to CASSMGTSGYQETQYF.

This sequence joins TRBV24-1 and TRBJ2-7, with D perhaps matching TRBD1 (7 bases). CDR1 and CDR2 from the germline V gene are KGHDR and SFDVKD. The CDR3 sequence is 15 residues long. Deletions cut 7 bases from V and 7 bases from J, with 22 bases between. CDR3 in DNA: TGTGCCACCAGCGGGACAGAAGAGGACTATGGGGAGCAGTACTTC. It encodes CATSGTEEDYGEQYF.

The chain carries TRBV27 and TRBJ2-3, with 8 bases lining up with TRBD1. Germline CDR1 MNHEY, CDR2 SMNVEV (reference sequence). V was pared by 0 bases and J by 11 bases, with 4 bases of the junction left unmatched. This CDR3 has 13 amino acids. The DNA of the CDR3 is TGTGCCAGCAGTTTATCGGCAGGGGGCGTGCAGTATTTT. Protein sequence: CASSLSAGGVQYF.

V gene TRBV29-1 combines with J gene TRBJ1-2; TRBD1 matches 8 bases. This CDR3 is 12 amino acids long. Unmatched junction bases numbered 9, after V lost 7 bases and J lost 8 bases. Germline V gives CDR1 SQVTM, CDR2 ANQGSEA. This chain's CDR3 is CSANRGAGGYTF. CDR3 DNA sequence: TGCAGCGCTAACAGGGGGGCGGGAGGCTACACCTTC.

The rearrangement uses TRBV19 and TRBJ1-5; D is uncertain. Germline CDR1 LNHDA, CDR2 SQIVND (reference sequence). V was clipped by 4 bases and J by 2 bases, with 3 bases between them. The CDR3 runs to 12 residues. The CDR3: CASSRGNQPQHF. Here the CDR3 DNA reads TGTGCCAGTAGTAGGGGCAATCAGCCCCAGCATTTT. Combining the CDR3 with reference TRBV19 and TRBJ1-5 gives the whole variable domain DGGITQSPKYLFRKEGQNVTLSCEQNLNHDAMYWYRQDPGQGLRLIYYSQIVNDFQKGDIAEGYSVSREKKESFPLTVTSAQKNPTAFYLCASSRGNQPQHFGDGTRLSIL.

For the CDR3, the DNA is TGCAGCGTTGTCGTGGCACCCAGTACCTACAATGAGCAGTTCTTC. It encodes CSVVVAPSTYNEQFF. The chain carries TRBV29-1 and TRBJ2-1; D not certain. V lost 4 bases and J 2 bases, leaving 15 bases between the germline ends. The germline gives CDR1 SQVTM, CDR2 ANQGSEA. The CDR3 contains 15 residues.

V and J are TRBV13 and TRBJ1-2; weak D call: TRBD1 (5 bases). Trimming left V 3 bases short and J 7 bases short, with 18 bases between. Germline V lookup: CDR1 PRHDT, CDR2 FYEKMQ (reference sequence). The CDR3 has 15 amino acids. The CDR3 protein is CASSFSLGPGGGYTF. CDR3 nucleotide sequence: TGTGCCAGCAGCTTCTCTCTGGGACCTGGTGGTGGCTACACCTTC.

The rearrangement uses TRBV19 and TRBJ2-1; TRBD2 matches at 7 bases. In germline, CDR1 is LNHDA, CDR2 SQIVND (reference sequence). The CDR3 has 14 residues. Trimming cost V 3 bases and J 3 bases; bases outside gene matches: 2. The CDR3, as DNA: TGTGCCAGTAGTATCCTAGCGGACTACAATGAGCAGTTCTTC. Amino acids: CASSILADYNEQFF. Supplemented by reference TRBV19 and TRBJ2-1, the full variable domain reads DGGITQSPKYLFRKEGQNVTLSCEQNLNHDAMYWYRQDPGQGLRLIYYSQIVNDFQKGDIAEGYSVSREKKESFPLTVTSAQKNPTAFYLCASSILADYNEQFFGPGTRLTVL.

This clonotype turned up a few times. The CDR3 is CASGVGQAAYEQYF. The CDR3 DNA sequence: TGTGCCAGCGGGGTGGGACAGGCGGCGTACGAGCAGTACTTC. The rearrangement uses TRBV6-2 or TRBV6-3 and TRBJ2-7, with 8 nucleotides matching TRBD1. Germline CDR1 is MNHEY and CDR2 is SVGEGT. This CDR3 comprises 14 residues. V lost 8 bases to trimming and J lost 4 bases; unmatched junction nucleotides: 10.

This chain links TRBV6-5 with TRBJ2-3, with 13 bases identical to TRBD2. The CDR3 is made up of 15 amino acids. Trimming at V came to 6 bases and at J to 3 bases, leaving 3 bases not matched to a gene. Germline V gene data show CDR1 as MNHEY and CDR2 as SVGAGI. The CDR3 protein is CASRGTSGETDTQYF. Here the CDR3 DNA reads TGTGCCAGCAGGGGGACTAGCGGGGAGACAGATACGCAGTATTTT.

CDR3 sequence (DNA): TGTGCCAGCTCACTTGGGACCGACACCTATGCGGAAAAACTGTTTTTT. Translating gives CASSLGTDTYAEKLFF. This chain connects TRBV18 to TRBJ1-4; D is possibly TRBD1 (5 bases). Trimming left V 4 bases short and J 8 bases short, with 20 bases between. Germline CDR1 reads KGHSH; CDR2 reads LQKENI. The CDR3 has 16 amino acids.